This T cell receptor (beta chain) stems from a study of blood T cell repertoires in COVID-19. Across the whole study: COVID-19 samples collected from the United States, Italy and Spain covered acute and convalescent phases. PBMCs, B-cell-depleted T cells, or T cells provided the cDNA or gDNA that made up the material.

Per the original methods: The authors estimated nucleated cell counts from reference gene primer amplification. Method: immunoSEQ multiplex PCR; TCRdb's copy keeps in-frame clones and lacks some. V, J and clone size were drawn from that table, and D and trimming were deduced from the DNA. The table has about 11,000 clones, 70% to 90% seen once. The V gene end was trimmed by 1 base and the J gene end by 7 bases; junction bases not matched to a gene: 4. This CDR3 region has 14 residues. Germline CDR1 LNHNV, CDR2 YYDKDF (reference sequence). This TCR was recovered from a human donor in a cohort sampled during active COVID-19. The rearrangement links TRBV15 to TRBJ1-5; 7 nucleotides align to TRBD1. The specimen sequenced was peripheral blood. This chain's CDR3 is CATSRATGNQPQHF. The CDR3 coding sequence is TGTGCCACCAGCAGAGCGACAGGGAACCAGCCCCAGCATTTT.